These 19 T cell receptor beta chains came from one sample sequenced in a study of T cells after posttransplantation cyclophosphamide. TCRdb's table, derived via immunoSEQ multiplex PCR, lists solely in-frame clones and lacks some. In the table there are approximately 21,000 clones, 80% to 90% of which are singletons. Methotrexate plus calcineurin inhibitor accompanied controls' myeloablative marrow transplants; sampling was 1 year later. The sequencing here drew on PBMCs, taken around 53 weeks after allogeneic stem cell transplant with calcineurin inhibitor and methotrexate. Receptors were obtained from a female patient in her thirties or forties who received an allogeneic stem cell transplant from an unrelated donor, was CMV-positive, and had acute and chronic GVHD. The T cells may partly be graft donor cells.

J is TRBJ2-3 and V is TRBV18; unclear D gene. Germline V gene sequence: CDR1 KGHSH, CDR2 LQKENI. Trimming cost V 3 bases and J 0 bases, with 13 bases left between them. The CDR3 length is 16 residues. CDR3 amino acids: CASSPETPISTDTQYF. CDR3 bases: TGTGCCAGCTCACCCGAGACTCCCATTAGCACAGATACGCAGTATTTT. The full variable domain, its missing parts supplied by reference TRBV18 and TRBJ2-3, is NAGVMQNPRHLVRRRGQEARLRCSPMKGHSHVYWYRQLPEEGLKFMVYLQKENIIDESGMPKERFSAEFPKEGPSILRIQQVVRGDSAAYFCASSPETPISTDTQYFGPGTRLTVL.

The gene calls are TRBV7-2 and TRBJ2-1, with D unresolved. This CDR3 spans 11 amino acids. V was clipped by 1 base and J by 9 bases, with 4 bases between them. In germline, CDR1 is SGHTA, CDR2 FQGNSA. The CDR3 sequence: CASSLGSEQFF. For the CDR3, the DNA is TGTGCCAGCAGCTTAGGTAGTGAGCAGTTCTTC.

This chain joins TRBV7-2 and TRBJ2-1, with 8 bases matching TRBD2. CDR3 length: 17 residues. After removal of 5 bases from V and 3 bases from J, the junction contained 12 bases not matched to a gene. Germline CDR1 reads SGHTA; CDR2 reads FQGNSA. In nucleotides, the CDR3 is TGTGCCAGCAGCCCAGGTTATGGCGGGAGGCACTACAATGAGCAGTTCTTC. Translated: CASSPGYGGRHYNEQFF.

The V gene is TRBV5-1, the J gene TRBJ2-3, with D perhaps TRBD2 (5 bases). This CDR3 contains 15 residues. Trimming shortened V by 7 bases and J by 1 base, and 16 bases separated the two germline ends. Germline V gene data show CDR1 as SGHRS and CDR2 as YFSETQ. The CDR3 DNA follows: TGCGCCAGCGGCGCCGGGGTGTCGGGCACAGATACGCAGTATTTT. Translated, it gives CASGAGVSGTDTQYF. Filled out from reference TRBV5-1 and TRBJ2-3, the complete variable domain reads KAGVTQTPRYLIKTRGQQVTLSCSPISGHRSVSWYQQTPGQGLQFLFEYFSETQRNKGNFPGRFSGRQFSNSRSEMNVSTLELGDSALYLCASGAGVSGTDTQYFGPGTRLTVL.

This clone occurred a few times. The J gene is TRBJ2-3, the V gene TRBV10-3; D uncertain. The V end was cut by 10 bases, the J end by 2 bases, with 13 bases between. Per germline, CDR1 ENHRY and CDR2 SYGVKD. The CDR3 runs 13 residues. DNA for the CDR3: TGTGCCACTAGAGCCATCCACACAGATACGCAGTATTTT. This sequence encodes CATRAIHTDTQYF.

The chain couples TRBV18 to TRBJ1-1; D remains ambiguous. This CDR3 region has 13 residues. Germline V CDR1 and CDR2: KGHSH, LQKENI. Trimming removed 10 bases at V and 1 base at J, with 13 bases between. CDR3 in amino acids: CATDIQQNTEAFF. The CDR3 nucleotides are TGTGCCACTGATATACAGCAGAACACTGAAGCTTTCTTT.

The chain employs TRBV27 and TRBJ2-7; D perhaps matches TRBD1 (5 bases). The V gene lost 6 bases and the J gene lost 2 bases, with 14 bases spanning the gap. Per germline, CDR1 MNHEY and CDR2 SMNVEV (reference sequence). The CDR3 runs to 14 residues. The CDR3 DNA reads as TGTGCCAGCAGCCCGTTTGCAGGGACCTACGAGCAGTACTTC. It yields the protein CASSPFAGTYEQYF.

The chain is built from TRBV6-5 and TRBJ1-2; D is ambiguous. CDR3 length: 14 residues. Between the trimmed V and J ends, which lost 7 bases and 5 bases, there was a span of 17 bases. Germline V gene lookup returns CDR1 MNHEY and CDR2 SVGAGI. The CDR3: CASKVRTAVYGYTF. Here the CDR3 DNA reads TGTGCCAGCAAGGTCCGCACGGCGGTTTATGGCTACACCTTC.

This sequence joins TRBV9 and TRBJ2-2; the D gene is possibly TRBD2 (5 bases). The CDR3 runs 16 residues. Per the germline V gene, CDR1 is SGDLS and CDR2 is YYNGEE. Trimming cost V 4 bases and J 5 bases, with 18 bases left between them. The CDR3 here is CASSLGIGPGTGELFF. In nucleotides, the CDR3 is TGTGCCAGCAGCCTAGGGATCGGGCCGGGGACCGGGGAGCTGTTTTTT.

The J gene is TRBJ1-2, the V gene TRBV29-1, with TRBD1 identical over 9 bases. Losses at the gene ends were 7 bases for V and 8 bases for J; bases not matched to a gene: 14. This CDR3 region has 14 residues. Germline lookup yields CDR1 SQVTM and CDR2 ANQGSEA. The CDR3 bases are TGCAGCGCACCGGGGACAGGGTCGAATTTGGGCTACACCTTC. Translated, it gives CSAPGTGSNLGYTF.

The chain carries TRBV7-6 and TRBJ1-6; tentative D call: TRBD1 (5 bases). The germline V gene has CDR1 SGHVS and CDR2 FNYEAQ. This CDR3 is 15 amino acids long. V was cut by 4 bases and J by 6 bases, with 13 bases left in between. The DNA of the CDR3 is TGTGCCAGCAGCTCCACCGGGGGAGGTAATTCACCCCTCCACTTT. This sequence encodes CASSSTGGGNSPLHF.

The CDR3 reads CASSFRGPGNTIYF. As DNA, the CDR3 is TGTGCCAGCAGCTTTAGAGGGCCCGGAAACACCATATATTTT. V gene TRBV5-4 combines with J gene TRBJ1-3; D gene unclear. V lost 2 bases and J 4 bases, leaving 10 bases between the germline ends. The length of the CDR3 is 14 residues. Germline lookup yields CDR1 SGHNT and CDR2 YYREEE (reference sequence).

The V and J genes are TRBV30 and TRBJ1-6; D not certain. CDR1 GTSNPN and CDR2 SVGIG come from the germline V gene (reference sequence). The CDR3 spans 14 residues. V lost 0 bases, J lost 6 bases, and 9 bases lay in between. CDR3 loop: CAWSVWESNSPLHF. CDR3 coding DNA: TGTGCCTGGAGTGTTTGGGAGAGTAATTCACCCCTCCACTTT.

V is TRBV5-4 and J is TRBJ2-3; TRBD2 matches at 7 bases. CDR3 length equals 15 residues. V shed 4 bases and J 3 bases; nucleotides not matched to a gene: 8. The germline CDR1 and CDR2 sequences are SGHNT and YYREEE (reference sequence). CDR3 loop: CASSPPGGRTDTQYF. CDR3 bases: TGTGCCAGCAGCCCCCCGGGCGGGAGAACAGATACGCAGTATTTT.

The chain couples TRBV7-6 to TRBJ2-3; perhaps TRBD2 as D (7 bases). Trimming removed 6 bases at V and 3 bases at J, with 13 bases between. This CDR3 contains 14 residues. Germline-derived CDR1 and CDR2 are SGHVS and FNYEAQ. This CDR3 is CASSLGGATDTQYF. DNA for the CDR3: TGTGCCAGCAGTCTGGGGGGGGCTACAGATACGCAGTATTTT.

The chain recombines TRBV7-2 with TRBJ1-3; no clear D gene. The CDR3 is 14 amino acids. Germline V gene sequence: CDR1 SGHTA, CDR2 FQGNSA. With 1 base removed from V and 0 bases from J, the gap between germline ends came to 4 bases. This chain's CDR3 is CASSLGSSGNTIYF. Written as DNA, the CDR3 is TGTGCCAGCAGCTTAGGTAGCTCTGGAAACACCATATATTTT.

The count of this clone is one. V usage is TRBV18 and J usage is TRBJ2-7; D remains unclear. The CDR3 has 15 amino acids. V shed 3 bases and J shed 4 bases, with 16 bases lying between them. Germline V gene data show CDR1 as KGHSH and CDR2 as LQKENI. CDR3 DNA: TGTGCCAGCTCACCCGACTCCGCCGCGTTGTACGAGCAGTACTTC. This sequence encodes CASSPDSAALYEQYF.

DNA for the CDR3: TGCGCCAGCATATCCGCACCCGGGGCCGGGGAGCTGTTTTTT. This codes for CASISAPGAGELFF. The gene calls are TRBV5-1 and TRBJ2-2; perhaps TRBD2 as D (5 bases). The V end lost 6 bases, the J end lost 6 bases, and 15 bases lay between the germline ends. The CDR3 sequence is 14 residues long. Germline V CDR1 and CDR2: SGHRS, YFSETQ.

The genes are TRBV2 and TRBJ1-2, with unresolved D. The CDR3 extends over 12 amino acids. V gave up 4 bases and J gave up 8 bases, with 11 bases separating them. The germline CDR1 and CDR2 sequences are SNHLY and FYNNEI. CDR3 sequence reads: CASSGEGRGYTF. The CDR3 nucleotides are TGTGCCAGCAGTGGAGAAGGGAGAGGCTACACCTTC.